This TCR beta chain was recorded in a study of blood T cell repertoires in COVID-19 (dated by TCRdb to the early 2020s). About the full investigation: The collaborator samples originated in the United States, Italy and Spain and spanned the acute and convalescent phases of COVID-19. The prospective study material was composed of cDNA or gDNA derived from T cells, B-cell-depleted T cells, or PBMCs. The dataset comprised deeply sampled blood TCRbeta repertoires from subjects exposed to, actively infected with, or recovered from COVID-19. A freely available public database, intended as a resource for researchers studying the immune response to SARS-CoV-2, is where the repertoires were released. The samples were drawn from the first 160 participants of the ongoing ImmuneRACE study and from some 1,300 subjects provided by 6 global collaborators. A de-identified subject ID, COVID-19 status, age in years and sex were almost always included in the sample metadata. Where available, HLA class I and class II types were taken from metadata supplied by the sample provider and were not determined by assay-based typing. Results the study describes overall, beyond this receptor: The quantity of clinical and demographic metadata differed by source and by participant and was supplied without curation.

Each collaborating institution followed its own protocols to collect whole blood in K2EDTA tubes. For TCRbeta analysis, collaborator samples were shipped as frozen whole blood, as isolated PBMCs, or as DNA extracted from either sample type. TCRbeta CDR3 regions were amplified from genomic DNA by means of the immunoSEQ Assay, a bias-controlled multiplex PCR. On the authors' methods: Within the assay, amplification of reference gene primers was used to estimate how many nucleated cells each sample contained. To quantify the absolute abundance of each unique TCRbeta CDR3 rearrangement, sequence reads were collapsed and filtered. For each sample, productive Simpson clonality was calculated as the square root of Simpson's diversity index across productive rearrangements. TCRdb provides this immuneACCESS table in a form limited to in-frame rearrangements. Some clones are lacking; in checked studies, under half of them reflect an unresolved V gene, and why the rest are absent is not known. Clone size and V and J calls were adopted from that table, with D and trimming inferred from the DNA. The table for this sample lists 310,000 or so clones; approximately 86% of them were counted only once. The ten largest clones add up to roughly 1.3% of the sample.

Concerning this clone itself: The antigen this receptor binds is unknown. Nothing much larger sits one base from this clone, and base qualities are not available.

CDR1 SGHAT and CDR2 FQDESV are derived from the germline V gene (reference sequence). The CDR3 contains 17 residues, cysteine and phenylalanine counted. The read is trimmed to its CDR3 DNA, 51 bases read in frame from base 1. Clipping removes 0 bases from V and 5 bases from J, with 10 as the unmatched junction base count. The rearranged segments are TRBV11-1 and TRBJ2-5, with TRBD1 identical over 9 junction bases. This TCR came from a man between 65 and 80 years old with acute or convalescent COVID-19. Sequenced: peripheral blood. The CDR3 region reads CASSLANRGQVRETQYF. The sequenced DNA: TGTGCCAGCAGCTTAGCCAACAGGGGGCAGGTCCGGGAGACCCAGTACTTC.